This T cell receptor beta chain was documented in a study of siplizumab effects on memory and regulatory T cells. CDR1 and CDR2 from the germline V gene are GTSNPN and SVGIG (reference sequence). There are 14 residues in the CDR3. Trimming took 5 bases from V and 4 from J; bases not matched to a gene: 11. Assays covered 10^5 or so TCR templates per sample. Assay: immunoSEQ multiplex PCR; the TCRdb copy retains only in-frame clones and omits some. The data contain some 100,000 clones, around 90% of them singletons. This clonotype originated in a human donor in good health. The gene calls are TRBV30 and TRBJ2-7, with 7 bases matching TRBD1. The sequenced material came from Tregs sorted from blood. The CDR3 is CAWRKGQTLYEQYF. CDR3 DNA sequence: TGTGCCTGGCGAAAGGGACAGACCCTTTACGAGCAGTACTTC.